Below, 7 T cell receptor beta chains from the same sample are listed, as sequenced in a study of blood T cell repertoires in COVID-19. Measured with immunoSEQ multiplex PCR; TCRdb has only the in-frame clones, and not every one. Of 110,000 or so clones detected, about 85% appear once; the ten largest clones hold about 13%. Sequencing used peripheral blood. Receptor source: a human donor in a cohort sampled during active COVID-19.

This rearrangement joins TRBV9 to TRBJ1-2; no reliable D call. V lost 3 bases and J lost 2, with 11 bases in between. In germline, CDR1 is SGDLS, CDR2 YYNGEE. The length of the CDR3 is 14 residues. The CDR3: CASSDHTRNYGYTF. The CDR3 DNA reads as TGTGCCAGCAGCGACCACACCCGAAACTATGGCTACACCTTC. The full variable domain, with the rest looked up from reference TRBV9 and TRBJ1-2, is DSGVTQTPKHLITATGQRVTLRCSPRSGDLSVYWYQQSLDQGLQFLIQYYNGEERAKGNILERFSAQQFPDLHSELNLSSLELGDSALYFCASSDHTRNYGYTFGSGTRLTVV.

The chain has TRBV28 and TRBJ1-5; 9 bases match TRBD1. V lost 1 base to trimming and J lost 6 bases; unmatched junction nucleotides: 1. CDR3 length: 14 amino acids. Germline CDR1 and CDR2: MDHEN and SYDVKM. The CDR3 protein is CASSLYRGPQPQHF. CDR3 in DNA: TGTGCCAGCAGTTTATACAGGGGGCCTCAGCCCCAGCATTTT.

The V gene is TRBV6-6, the J gene TRBJ2-7; D is perhaps TRBD1 (5 bases). Trimming stripped 0 bases from V and 2 bases from J, with 8 bases between. From germline, CDR1 is MNHNY and CDR2 SVGAGI (reference sequence). The CDR3 runs to 14 residues. CDR3 nucleotides: TGTGCCAGCAGTTACTCCGACAGAACCTACGAGCAGTACTTC. It encodes CASSYSDRTYEQYF.

V and J are TRBV10-3 and TRBJ2-7; D might be TRBD1 (6 bases). Germline values: CDR1 ENHRY, CDR2 SYGVKD. V was pared by 11 bases and J by 4 bases, with 21 bases between. The CDR3 sequence is 14 residues long. In nucleotides, the CDR3 is TGTGCCTCCTCTCCACAGGGATACTCTTACGAGCAGTACTTC. Its protein product is CASSPQGYSYEQYF.

This clone was seen a few times. This chain uses TRBV2 with TRBJ2-3, with a weak D call TRBD1 (6 bases). Germline CDR1 SNHLY, CDR2 FYNNEI. This CDR3 contains 14 residues. V lost 4 bases and J 0 bases, leaving 8 bases between the germline ends. The CDR3 coding sequence is TGTGCCAGCAGTGCGACAGGTAGCACAGATACGCAGTATTTT. It is translated as CASSATGSTDTQYF.

CDR3 DNA sequence: TGTGCCAGCAGCCAAGCCGTGGACAGGGTTGGGATTGGAAACTATGGCTACACCTTC. It specifies CASSQAVDRVGIGNYGYTF. The chain joins TRBV3-1 (or the pseudogene TRBV3-2) to TRBJ1-2; 8 bases line up with TRBD1. CDR1 is LGHDT and CDR2 is YNNKEL in the germline V gene (reference sequence). J lost 2 bases, V lost 1 base, and 15 bases had no gene match. The length of the CDR3 is 19 residues.

The chain has TRBV5-4 and TRBJ2-7; 8 positions match TRBD1. With 1 base clipped from V and 4 bases from J, the junction kept 13 bases outside the gene matches. Per the germline V gene, CDR1 is SGHNT and CDR2 is YYREEE (reference sequence). The CDR3 extends over 17 amino acids. The CDR3 DNA follows: TGTGCCAGCAGCTTGCGCCAGGGGGCCTCCCACCTATACGAGCAGTACTTC. This sequence encodes CASSLRQGASHLYEQYF. Full variable domain (outside the CDR3, taken from reference TRBV5-4 and TRBJ2-7): ETGVTQSPTHLIKTRGQQVTLRCSSQSGHNTVSWYQQALGQGPQFIFQYYREEENGRGNFPPRFSGLQFPNYSSELNVNALELDDSALYLCASSLRQGASHLYEQYFGPGTRLTVT.